A selection of T cell receptor beta chains follows, all from one sample in a study of blood T cell repertoires in COVID-19. Here immunoSEQ multiplex PCR was the method, and the copy in TCRdb shows in-frame clones only, minus some. The data show over 130,000 clones, with more than 80% seen just once and 2.2% held by the top ten. Input material: peripheral blood. The origin of the receptors is an older man with acute or convalescent COVID-19. CDR3s include the opening cysteine and the closing phenylalanine or tryptophan. The D gene is left open where the match is weak. Clone size is stated in some rows and not others, as once, few, many or a class when expanded.

length: 16
size: .
J: TRBJ2-6
V: TRBV27
D: TRBD1
DNA: TGTGCCAGTACGGGGACAGCAGCCTCTGGGGCCAACGTCCTGACTTTC
CDR3: CASTGTAASGANVLTF

length: 16
size: few
J: TRBJ2-6
V: TRBV5-1
D: .
DNA: TGCGCCAGCAGCTTACAGCCGCTAACTGGGGCCAACGTCCTGACTTTC
CDR3: CASSLQPLTGANVLTF

length: 14
size: .
J: TRBJ2-2
V: TRBV5-1
D: .
DNA: TGCGCCAGCAGCTTGAGCACGAACACCGGGGAGCTGTTTTTT
CDR3: CASSLSTNTGELFF

length: 20
size: .
J: TRBJ2-1
V: TRBV27
D: TRBD2
DNA: TGTGCCAGCAGTTTAGGTTGGGGACTAGCGGGAGGTACTAAGTCAGATGAGCAGTTCTTC
CDR3: CASSLGWGLAGGTKSDEQFF

length: 11
size: .
J: TRBJ1-5
V: TRBV28
D: .
DNA: TGTGCCAGCAGTTCCTATCAGCCCCAGCATTTT
CDR3: CASSSYQPQHF

length: 11
size: .
J: TRBJ2-1
V: TRBV9
D: .
DNA: TGTGCCAGCAGCAGGCAGGATGAGCAGTTCTTC
CDR3: CASSRQDEQFF

length: 14
size: .
J: TRBJ2-1
V: TRBV2
D: TRBD2
DNA: TGTGCCAGCAGTGAAGGGGCGGGAGGGGTTGAGCAGTTCTTC
CDR3: CASSEGAGGVEQFF

length: 15
size: .
J: TRBJ2-3
V: TRBV20-1
D: TRBD2
DNA: TGCAGTGCTAGTGTCACTAGCGGGGACACAGATACGCAGTATTTT
CDR3: CSASVTSGDTDTQYF

length: 18
size: .
J: TRBJ1-6
V: TRBV6-6
D: TRBD1
DNA: TGTGCCAGCAGTCCGAAATTGGACAGGGGGGATTATAATTCACCCCTCCACTTT
CDR3: CASSPKLDRGDYNSPLHF

length: 14
size: .
J: TRBJ2-5
V: TRBV18
D: TRBD1
DNA: TGTGCCAGCTCACTGGGACAGGGAGGAGAGACCCAGTACTTC
CDR3: CASSLGQGGETQYF

length: 16
size: .
J: TRBJ1-6
V: TRBV6-1
D: .
DNA: TGTGCCAGCAGTGAAGTGTTGGGGGCCCGGAATTCACCCCTCCACTTT
CDR3: CASSEVLGARNSPLHF

length: 16
size: .
J: TRBJ1-1
V: TRBV19
D: .
DNA: TGTGCCAGTAGTGAAAAGTCGGGGCGGGGGAACACTGAAGCTTTCTTT
CDR3: CASSEKSGRGNTEAFF

length: 14
size: .
J: TRBJ1-4
V: TRBV6-5
D: .
DNA: TGTGCCAGCAGCCGGAGTTCTGCTAATGAAAAACTGTTTTTT
CDR3: CASSRSSANEKLFF

length: 14
size: .
J: TRBJ2-5
V: TRBV6-5
D: TRBD2
DNA: TGTGCCACTGCTAGCGGGGGGGCCGGGGAGACCCAGTACTTC
CDR3: CATASGGAGETQYF

length: 17
size: .
J: TRBJ2-2
V: TRBV27
D: TRBD2
DNA: TGTGCCAGCAGCCCCGGACTAGCGGGGGCGAACACCGGGGAGCTGTTTTTT
CDR3: CASSPGLAGANTGELFF

length: 17
size: once
J: TRBJ1-5
V: TRBV2
D: TRBD1
DNA: TGTGCCAGCACCGGACAGGGGGGTTCTTATAGCAATCAGCCCCAGCATTTT
CDR3: CASTGQGGSYSNQPQHF

length: 14
size: .
J: TRBJ1-5
V: TRBV30
D: TRBD1
DNA: TGTGCCTGGAGTCAACAGGGGGGGAATCAGCCCCAGCATTTT
CDR3: CAWSQQGGNQPQHF

length: 16
size: .
J: TRBJ2-7
V: TRBV6-1
D: TRBD1
DNA: TGTGCCAGCAGTGAAAATACGGGGCAGGGGGCGCACGAGCAGTACTTC
CDR3: CASSENTGQGAHEQYF

length: 12
size: once
J: TRBJ2-5
V: TRBV28
D: TRBD1
DNA: TGTGCCAGCAGTTTAAGTGGGACAGGAGAGTACTTC
CDR3: CASSLSGTGEYF

length: 15
size: .
J: TRBJ1-2
V: TRBV7-9
D: TRBD1
DNA: TGTGCCAGCAGCTCTGGGACAGGGGGAGTAGGAGGCTACACCTTC
CDR3: CASSSGTGGVGGYTF

length: 13
size: .
J: TRBJ1-3
V: TRBV9
D: TRBD1
DNA: TGTGCCAGCAGCCCGACAGGGCTTGGCACCATATATTTT
CDR3: CASSPTGLGTIYF

length: 15
size: .
J: TRBJ2-7
V: TRBV6-2/TRBV6-3
D: TRBD2
DNA: TGTGCCAGCAGTCCCGGGACTAGCGGGAGATACGAGCAGTACTTC
CDR3: CASSPGTSGRYEQYF

length: 15
size: .
J: TRBJ2-3
V: TRBV14
D: TRBD2
DNA: TGTGCCAGCAGCCTCGCGGGGGGGCTCGGAGATACGCAGTATTTT
CDR3: CASSLAGGLGDTQYF

length: 12
size: .
J: TRBJ1-2
V: TRBV28
D: .
DNA: TGTGCCAGCAGTTTAACAGCTAATGGCTACACCTTC
CDR3: CASSLTANGYTF

length: 19
size: .
J: TRBJ1-2
V: TRBV6-1
D: TRBD1
DNA: TGTGCCAGCAGTGAATCTTTTTACAGGGGGTTGACCTCAAACTATGGCTACACCTTC
CDR3: CASSESFYRGLTSNYGYTF

length: 12
size: .
J: TRBJ2-7
V: TRBV3-1/TRBV3-2
D: TRBD1
DNA: TGTGCCAGCAGCCGGACAGGGGTTGAGCAGTACTTC
CDR3: CASSRTGVEQYF

length: 15
size: many
J: TRBJ1-2
V: TRBV2
D: .
DNA: TGTGCCACCTTAAAGGGTGTGGGAGAGGACTATGGCTACACCTTC
CDR3: CATLKGVGEDYGYTF

length: 15
size: few
J: TRBJ1-4
V: TRBV10-3
D: TRBD1
DNA: TGTGCCATCAGTGAGTCGACAGGGGTTAATGAAAAACTGTTTTTT
CDR3: CAISESTGVNEKLFF

length: 13
size: .
J: TRBJ1-2
V: TRBV27
D: TRBD1
DNA: TGTGCCAGCCGCTCAAGAGACAGGGATCTTCACACCTTC
CDR3: CASRSRDRDLHTF

length: 15
size: .
J: TRBJ1-6
V: TRBV7-6
D: .
DNA: TGTGCCAGCAGCGCCGCCCGGCGGGGGGATTCACCCCTCCACTTT
CDR3: CASSAARRGDSPLHF

length: 13
size: .
J: TRBJ2-7
V: TRBV30
D: .
DNA: TGTGCCTGGAACCAGGGAAACTCCTACGAGCAGTACTTC
CDR3: CAWNQGNSYEQYF

length: 15
size: .
J: TRBJ2-3
V: TRBV10-1
D: TRBD1
DNA: TGCGCCAGCAGTGAGAATGACAGGGGGCGAAATACGCAGTATTTT
CDR3: CASSENDRGRNTQYF

length: 15
size: .
J: TRBJ2-7
V: TRBV6-5
D: TRBD1
DNA: TGTGCCAGCAGTTACTTGGGACAGGGAGTCTACGAGCAGTACTTC
CDR3: CASSYLGQGVYEQYF

length: 15
size: .
J: TRBJ2-1
V: TRBV6-6
D: TRBD1
DNA: TGTGCCAGCAGGAACCGGGACAGGGCTTACAATGAGCAGTTCTTC
CDR3: CASRNRDRAYNEQFF

length: 17
size: .
J: TRBJ2-2
V: TRBV5-6
D: TRBD2
DNA: TGTGCCAGCAGCTTGGCCGCGGGGAGGGGAGTCACCGGGGAGCTGTTTTTT
CDR3: CASSLAAGRGVTGELFF

length: 14
size: .
J: TRBJ1-1
V: TRBV6-1
D: TRBD1
DNA: TGTGCCAGCAGTGAACAGGGGGCTAACACTGAAGCTTTCTTT
CDR3: CASSEQGANTEAFF

length: 12
size: .
J: TRBJ2-7
V: TRBV29-1
D: .
DNA: TGCAGCGTTATTGGCAAGAACTACGAGCAGTACTTC
CDR3: CSVIGKNYEQYF

length: 14
size: .
J: TRBJ2-7
V: TRBV5-1
D: TRBD1
DNA: TGCGCCAGCAGCCGACAGGGACAGGGGGACGAGCAGTACTTC
CDR3: CASSRQGQGDEQYF

length: 13
size: once
J: TRBJ2-3
V: TRBV11-2
D: .
DNA: TGTGCCAGCAGCCCGGAGGTCACAGATACGCAGTATTTT
CDR3: CASSPEVTDTQYF

length: 15
size: .
J: TRBJ1-5
V: TRBV27
D: .
DNA: TGTGCCAGCAGTTCGAATACCATAATCGGTCAGCCCCAGCATTTT
CDR3: CASSSNTIIGQPQHF

length: 13
size: .
J: TRBJ2-3
V: TRBV29-1
D: TRBD1
DNA: TGCGGAATCCAGGGGGCCGGGACAGATACGCAGTATTTT
CDR3: CGIQGAGTDTQYF

length: 14
size: .
J: TRBJ2-7
V: TRBV11-2
D: .
DNA: TGTGCCAGCAGCACCCCCGGGAGCAACTACGAGCAGTACTTC
CDR3: CASSTPGSNYEQYF

length: 14
size: .
J: TRBJ2-3
V: TRBV19
D: .
DNA: TGTGCCAGTAGTATTTCGGAGAACACAGATACGCAGTATTTT
CDR3: CASSISENTDTQYF

length: 13
size: .
J: TRBJ1-2
V: TRBV28
D: TRBD1
DNA: TGTGCCAGCAACGATGGGGACAGCTATGGCTACACCTTC
CDR3: CASNDGDSYGYTF

length: 13
size: .
J: TRBJ2-1
V: TRBV6-5
D: TRBD1
DNA: TGTGCCAGCAGCCTGGGACAGTACAATGAGCAGTTCTTC
CDR3: CASSLGQYNEQFF

length: 15
size: once
J: TRBJ1-2
V: TRBV5-4
D: TRBD1
DNA: TGTGCCAGCAGCTTCGGGACAGGGGCCGGGAATGGCTACACCTTC
CDR3: CASSFGTGAGNGYTF

length: 14
size: .
J: TRBJ1-1
V: TRBV5-1
D: .
DNA: TGCGCCAGCAGCCGACAGATGGGAAGCACTGAAGCTTTCTTT
CDR3: CASSRQMGSTEAFF

length: 17
size: .
J: TRBJ1-6
V: TRBV9
D: .
DNA: TGTGCCAGCAGCGGAGGGATTACAAAGGGCCCAGATTCACCCCTCCACTTT
CDR3: CASSGGITKGPDSPLHF

length: 16
size: .
J: TRBJ1-5
V: TRBV7-2
D: .
DNA: TGTGCCAGCAGCCCCCGGCAGACCGCCGGAGCAGAGCCCCAGCATTTT
CDR3: CASSPRQTAGAEPQHF

length: 14
size: .
J: TRBJ2-3
V: TRBV19
D: TRBD2
DNA: TGTGCCAGTAGTAAGGCGGGAGCCACAGATACGCAGTATTTT
CDR3: CASSKAGATDTQYF

length: 14
size: .
J: TRBJ1-3
V: TRBV6-5
D: .
DNA: TGTGCCAGCAGTTACTCGAGACAGGGAAACACCATATATTTT
CDR3: CASSYSRQGNTIYF

length: 13
size: .
J: TRBJ1-2
V: TRBV28
D: TRBD1
DNA: TGTGCCAGCAGCCCCCCCGACAGGGGAGGCTACACCTTC
CDR3: CASSPPDRGGYTF